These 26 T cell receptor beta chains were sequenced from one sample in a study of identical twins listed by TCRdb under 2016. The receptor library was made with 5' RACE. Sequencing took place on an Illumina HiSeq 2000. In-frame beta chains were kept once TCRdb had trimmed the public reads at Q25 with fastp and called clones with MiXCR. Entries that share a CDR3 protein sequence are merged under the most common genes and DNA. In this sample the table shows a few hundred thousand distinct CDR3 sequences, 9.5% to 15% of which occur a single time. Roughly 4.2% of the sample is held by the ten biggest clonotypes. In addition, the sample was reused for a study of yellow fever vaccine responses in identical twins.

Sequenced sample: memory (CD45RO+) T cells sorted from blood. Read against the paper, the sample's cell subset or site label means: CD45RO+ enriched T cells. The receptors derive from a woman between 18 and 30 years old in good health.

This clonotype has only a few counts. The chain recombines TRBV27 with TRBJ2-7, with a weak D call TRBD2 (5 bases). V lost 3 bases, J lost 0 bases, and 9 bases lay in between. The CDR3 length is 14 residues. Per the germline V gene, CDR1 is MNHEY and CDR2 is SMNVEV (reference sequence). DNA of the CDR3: TGTGCCAGCAGTTTGCGTCGGGGCTCCTACGAGCAGTACTTC. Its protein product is CASSLRRGSYEQYF.

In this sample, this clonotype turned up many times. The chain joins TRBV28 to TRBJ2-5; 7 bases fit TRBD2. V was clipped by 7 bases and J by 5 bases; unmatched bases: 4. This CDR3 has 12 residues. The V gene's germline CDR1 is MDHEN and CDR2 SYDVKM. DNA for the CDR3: TGTGCCAGCACGGGGGGTCTCGAGACCCAGTACTTC. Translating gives CASTGGLETQYF. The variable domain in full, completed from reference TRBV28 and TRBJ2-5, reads DVKVTQSSRYLVKRTGEKVFLECVQDMDHENMFWYRQDPGLGLRLIYFSYDVKMKEKGDIPEGYSVSREKKERFSLILESASTNQTSMYLCASTGGLETQYFGPGTRLLVL.

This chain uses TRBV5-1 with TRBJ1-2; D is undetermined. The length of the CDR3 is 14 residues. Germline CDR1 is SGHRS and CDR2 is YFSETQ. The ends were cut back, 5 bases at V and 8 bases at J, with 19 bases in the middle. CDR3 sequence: CASSKDVDATGYTF. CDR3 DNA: TGCGCCAGCAGTAAGGACGTGGACGCTACCGGCTACACCTTC.

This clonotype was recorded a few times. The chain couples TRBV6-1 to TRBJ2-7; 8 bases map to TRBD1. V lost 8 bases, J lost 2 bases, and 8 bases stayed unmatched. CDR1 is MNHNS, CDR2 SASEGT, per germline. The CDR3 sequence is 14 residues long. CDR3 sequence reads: CASGDRQLTYEQYF. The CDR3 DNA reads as TGTGCCAGCGGGGACAGGCAGCTAACCTACGAGCAGTACTTC.

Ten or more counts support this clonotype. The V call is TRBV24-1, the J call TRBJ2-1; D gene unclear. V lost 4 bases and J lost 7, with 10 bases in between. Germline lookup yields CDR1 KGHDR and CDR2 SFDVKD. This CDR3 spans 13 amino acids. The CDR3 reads CATSDPGPNEQFF. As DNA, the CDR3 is TGTGCCACCAGTGACCCCGGACCGAATGAGCAGTTCTTC.

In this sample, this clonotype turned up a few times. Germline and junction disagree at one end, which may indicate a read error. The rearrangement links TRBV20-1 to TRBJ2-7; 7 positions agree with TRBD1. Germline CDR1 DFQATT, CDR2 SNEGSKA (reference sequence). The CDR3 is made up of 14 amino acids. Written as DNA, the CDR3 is TGCAGTGCGAGAGACAGGGAGAATTCCTACGAGCAGTACTTC. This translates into CSARDRENSYEQYF.

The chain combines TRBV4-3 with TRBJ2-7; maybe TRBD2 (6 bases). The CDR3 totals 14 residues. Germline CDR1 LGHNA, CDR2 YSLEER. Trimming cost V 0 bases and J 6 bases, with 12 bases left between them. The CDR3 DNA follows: TGCGCCAGCAGCCAAGAATGGGACGGGGGCGAGCAGTACTTC. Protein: CASSQEWDGGEQYF.

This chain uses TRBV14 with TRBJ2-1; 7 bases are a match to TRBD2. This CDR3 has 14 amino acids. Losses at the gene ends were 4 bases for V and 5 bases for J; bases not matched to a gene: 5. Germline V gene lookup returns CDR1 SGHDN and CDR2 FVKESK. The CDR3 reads CASSRSGLDNEQFF. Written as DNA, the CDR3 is TGTGCCAGCAGCCGAAGCGGACTAGACAATGAGCAGTTCTTC.

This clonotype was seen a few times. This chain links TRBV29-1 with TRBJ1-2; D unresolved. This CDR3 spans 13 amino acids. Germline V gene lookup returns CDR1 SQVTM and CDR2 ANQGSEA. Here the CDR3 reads CSASQSGWDGYTF. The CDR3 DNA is TGCAGTGCCTCTCAGTCGGGGTGGGATGGCTACACCTTC.

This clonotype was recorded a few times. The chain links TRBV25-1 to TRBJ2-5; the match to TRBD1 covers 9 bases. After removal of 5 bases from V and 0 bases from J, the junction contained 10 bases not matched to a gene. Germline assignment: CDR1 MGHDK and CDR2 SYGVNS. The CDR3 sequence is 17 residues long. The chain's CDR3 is CASSRTGAPYHQETQYF. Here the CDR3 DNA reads TGTGCCAGCAGTCGGACAGGGGCACCCTACCACCAAGAGACCCAGTACTTC.

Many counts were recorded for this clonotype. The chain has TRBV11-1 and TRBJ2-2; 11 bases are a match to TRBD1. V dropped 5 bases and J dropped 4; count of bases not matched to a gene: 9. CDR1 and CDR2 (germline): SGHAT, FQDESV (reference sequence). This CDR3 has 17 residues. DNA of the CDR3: TGTGCCAGCAGCCAAGGAGGACAGGGGGCTGTCACCGGGGAGCTGTTTTTT. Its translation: CASSQGGQGAVTGELFF.

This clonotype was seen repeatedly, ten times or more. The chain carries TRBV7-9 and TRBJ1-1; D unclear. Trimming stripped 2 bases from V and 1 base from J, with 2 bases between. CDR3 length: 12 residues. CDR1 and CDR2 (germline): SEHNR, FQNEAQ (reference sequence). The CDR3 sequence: CASSLQNTEAFF. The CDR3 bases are TGTGCCAGCAGCTTACAGAACACTGAAGCTTTCTTT. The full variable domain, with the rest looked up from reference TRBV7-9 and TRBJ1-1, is DTGVSQNPRHKITKRGQNVTFRCDPISEHNRLYWYRQTLGQGPEFLTYFQNEAQLEKSRLLSDRFSAERPKGSFSTLEIQRTEQGDSAMYLCASSLQNTEAFFGQGTRLTVV.

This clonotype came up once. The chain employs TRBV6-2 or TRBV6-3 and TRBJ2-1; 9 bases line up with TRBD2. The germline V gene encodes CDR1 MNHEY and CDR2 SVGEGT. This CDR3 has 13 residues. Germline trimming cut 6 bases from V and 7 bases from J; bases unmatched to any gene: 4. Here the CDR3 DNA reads TGTGCCAGCAGGATTAGCGGGAGTAATGAGCAGTTCTTC. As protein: CASRISGSNEQFF.

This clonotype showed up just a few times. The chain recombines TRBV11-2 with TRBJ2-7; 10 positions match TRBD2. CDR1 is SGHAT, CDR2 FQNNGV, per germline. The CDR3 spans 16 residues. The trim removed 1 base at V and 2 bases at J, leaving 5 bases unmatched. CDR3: CASSLVPAGGTYEQYF. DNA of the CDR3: TGTGCCAGCAGCTTAGTTCCAGCGGGGGGGACCTACGAGCAGTACTTC.

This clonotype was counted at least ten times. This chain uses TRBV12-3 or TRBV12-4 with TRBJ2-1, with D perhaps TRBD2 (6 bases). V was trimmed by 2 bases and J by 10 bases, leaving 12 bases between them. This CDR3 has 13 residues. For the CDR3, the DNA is TGTGCCAGCAGTTTAAATGCCGGGAGCGAGCAGTTCTTC. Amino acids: CASSLNAGSEQFF.

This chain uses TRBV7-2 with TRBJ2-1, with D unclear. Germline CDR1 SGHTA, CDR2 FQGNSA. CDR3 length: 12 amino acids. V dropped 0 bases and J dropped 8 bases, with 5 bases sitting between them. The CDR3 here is CASSLAIHEQFF. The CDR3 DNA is TGTGCCAGCAGCTTAGCGATCCATGAGCAGTTCTTC. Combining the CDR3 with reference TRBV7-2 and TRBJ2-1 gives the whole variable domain GAGVSQSPSNKVTEKGKDVELRCDPISGHTALYWYRQSLGQGLEFLIYFQGNSAPDKSGLPSDRFSAERTGGSVSTLTIQRTQQEDSAVYLCASSLAIHEQFFGPGTRLTVL.

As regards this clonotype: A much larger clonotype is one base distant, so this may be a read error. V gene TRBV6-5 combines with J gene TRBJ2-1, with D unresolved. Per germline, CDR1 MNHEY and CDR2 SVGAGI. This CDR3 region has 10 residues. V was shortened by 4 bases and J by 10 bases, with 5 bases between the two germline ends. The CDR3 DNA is TGTGCCAGCAGTTGGCCCGAGCAGTTCTTC. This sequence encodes CASSWPEQFF.

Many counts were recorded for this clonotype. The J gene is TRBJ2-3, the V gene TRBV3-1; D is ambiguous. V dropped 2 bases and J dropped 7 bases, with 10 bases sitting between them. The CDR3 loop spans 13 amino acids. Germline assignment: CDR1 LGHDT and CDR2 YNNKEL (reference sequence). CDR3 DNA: TGTGCCAGCAGCCAATACCCCCCCAATACGCAGTATTTT. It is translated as CASSQYPPNTQYF.

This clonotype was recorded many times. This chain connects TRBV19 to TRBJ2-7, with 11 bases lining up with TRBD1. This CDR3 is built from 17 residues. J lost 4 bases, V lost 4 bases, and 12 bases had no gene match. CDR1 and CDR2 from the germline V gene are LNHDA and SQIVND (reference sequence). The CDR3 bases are TGTGCCAGTAGTACAGGGGACAGGGGGATGCGCGGTTACGAGCAGTACTTC. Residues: CASSTGDRGMRGYEQYF.

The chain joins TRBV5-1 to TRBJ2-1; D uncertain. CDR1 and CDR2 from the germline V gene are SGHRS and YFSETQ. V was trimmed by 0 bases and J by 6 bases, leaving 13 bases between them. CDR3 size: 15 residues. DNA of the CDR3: TGCGCCAGCAGCTTGGCGCTTCTTAGCTTCAATGAGCAGTTCTTC. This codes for CASSLALLSFNEQFF.

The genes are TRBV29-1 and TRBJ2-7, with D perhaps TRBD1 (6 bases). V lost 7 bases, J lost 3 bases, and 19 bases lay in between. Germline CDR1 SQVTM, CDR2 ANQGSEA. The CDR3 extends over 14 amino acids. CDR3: CSALFRTDNYEQYF. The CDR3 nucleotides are TGCAGCGCCCTCTTTAGGACAGATAACTACGAGCAGTACTTC.

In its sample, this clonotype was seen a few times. The CDR3, as DNA: TGTGCCAGCTCACCGGATGCGAGGAGGGGGACTGAAGCTTTCTTT. This sequence encodes CASSPDARRGTEAFF. The chain uses TRBV18 and TRBJ1-1, with D perhaps matching TRBD1 (6 bases). V lost 3 bases, J lost 5 bases, and 16 bases lay in between. The CDR3 is 15 residues long. Per germline, CDR1 KGHSH and CDR2 LQKENI.

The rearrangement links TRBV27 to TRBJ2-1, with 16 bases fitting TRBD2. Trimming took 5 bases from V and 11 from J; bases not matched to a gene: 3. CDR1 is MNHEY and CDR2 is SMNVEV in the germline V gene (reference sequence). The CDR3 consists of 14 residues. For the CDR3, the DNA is TGTGCCAGCAGTACGGGACTAGCGGGGGGGAAGCAGTTCTTC. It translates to CASSTGLAGGKQFF.

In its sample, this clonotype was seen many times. The CDR3 sequence: CASSVGSPGELFF. The CDR3 DNA is TGTGCCAGCAGCGTAGGGAGTCCCGGGGAGCTGTTTTTT. This sequence joins TRBV9 and TRBJ2-2, with no clear D. CDR1 is SGDLS and CDR2 is YYNGEE in the germline V gene. Trimming stripped 0 bases from V and 6 bases from J, with 6 bases between. The CDR3 consists of 13 residues.

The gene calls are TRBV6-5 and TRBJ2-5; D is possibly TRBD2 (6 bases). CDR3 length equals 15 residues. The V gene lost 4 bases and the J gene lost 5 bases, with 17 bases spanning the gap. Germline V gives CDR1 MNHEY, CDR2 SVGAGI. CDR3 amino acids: CASSSGTGGMETQYF. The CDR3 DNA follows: TGTGCCAGCAGTTCGGGCACCGGGGGAATGGAGACCCAGTACTTC.

In DNA, the CDR3 is TGTGCCTGTCCCCCCGGGACAGGGGGAATCTATGGCTACACCTTC. Its protein product is CACPPGTGGIYGYTF. The rearrangement links TRBV30 to TRBJ1-2; 11 bases map to TRBD1. Trimming took 6 bases from V and 4 from J; bases not matched to a gene: 10. The germline V gene encodes CDR1 GTSNPN and CDR2 SVGIG (reference sequence). CDR3 length equals 15 residues.